This entry features one T cell receptor (beta chain) sequence. The target of this receptor is not known. No much larger clone exists at a distance of one base, and base qualities are not known. V is shortened by 3 bases, J by 5 bases, and the region joining them spans 10 bases. CDR1 and CDR2 are drawn from the germline V gene: MGHRA, YSYEKL. The CDR3 numbers 13 residues from cysteine through phenylalanine. Only the CDR3 DNA is retained, 39 bases long and in frame from the first base. TCR libraries were generated with the immunoSEQ multiplex PCR assay, using TCR-beta and/or TCR-alpha/delta assays for each sample. The amplified TCR libraries were sequenced using the Illumina high-throughput platform. Per the authors' processing: Clustering and dimensionality reduction relied on pairwise TCRdist distances among GMM-specific receptors from T cells that were either sorted ex vivo or expanded in vitro. Each clinical repertoire was assigned a mean NN-distance score, defined as the average TCRdist to the nearest 10% of tetramer-positive reference sequences. GEM TCR motif frequency was calculated as the fraction of unique TCRs that matched known GEM sequences in V/J usage and CDR3 length. Active tuberculosis was classified by linear discriminant analysis with leave-one-out cross-validation, implemented in scikit-learn. Imported from immuneACCESS, the table was reduced by TCRdb to in-frame sequences with V and J called. These copies leave out some clones; in studies compared against another copy, an unresolved V gene accounts for under half, and the cause of the remainder is not known. The DNA was the basis for D and trimming; V, J and clone size are from that table. Present in this sample are tens of thousands of clones, 95% to 96% of which were seen just once. About 8.6% of the sample lies in the top ten.

The sample originates from a study of T cells in tuberculosis listed by TCRdb under 2018. About the investigation overall: In the study, CD1B tetramers and high-throughput TCR immunosequencing were combined to characterize T cells specific for the mycobacterial lipid antigen glucose monomycolate (GMM). With 9 to 11 people per group, a South African clinical cohort compared IGRA-negative adolescents, IGRA-positive adolescents with latent tuberculosis, and adults with active tuberculosis. What the research found in general, with its limitations: An accuracy of approximately 90% (AUROC approximately 0.93) was reached by a classifier using the diverse GMM-specific repertoire, compared with about 70% accuracy when GEM motif frequencies were used. Which clinical samples got chosen depended on the availability of cryopreserved specimens, and the active tuberculosis cases were adults, whereas the controls were adolescents. The smaller NN-distances were partly driven by shorter CDR3-alpha lengths in active tuberculosis patients, and the difference for TCR-beta did not reach statistical significance. Active tuberculosis TCR-alpha repertoires showed smaller mean NN-distances to GMM-specific TCRs than IGRA-negative controls, suggesting clonal expansion of these TCRs.

At study entry, a tuberculin skin test and the QuantiFERON-TB GOLD In-Tube IGRA were used to screen adolescents for latent tuberculosis infection. Immunosequencing of unsorted cryopreserved PBMC covered, on average, about 93,000 T cells per clinical donor. Eleven high schools in the Worcester region of the Western Cape, South Africa, served as enrollment sites for adolescents aged 12 to 18 years. Roughly ten M. tuberculosis-infected adolescents and ten uninfected adolescents were selected, with the two groups matched for age and sex. For the adolescents, PBMC were isolated by density centrifugation from freshly drawn heparinized blood and then cryopreserved.

The chain couples TRBV4-1 to TRBJ2-5; TRBD1 is perhaps the D gene, given 6 matching bases. The TCR was taken from a donor between 10 and 29 years old with latent tuberculosis or without tuberculosis infection. Sequenced: PBMCs. The CDR3 is CASSQTRGETQYF. The nucleotide sequence reads TGCGCCAGCAGCCAGACCAGGGGTGAGACCCAGTACTTC.